This T cell receptor beta chain originates from a study of blood T cell repertoires in COVID-19. Study-wide context: Both acute and convalescent COVID-19 samples were obtained from the United States, Italy and Spain. T cells, B-cell-depleted T cells, or PBMCs supplied cDNA or gDNA.

This clone has just a few counts. Other DNA sequences from this sample encode an identical CDR3 as well. Original methodology: Amplifying reference gene primers gave estimates of nucleated cell counts. Using immunoSEQ multiplex PCR, the repertoire was profiled, and TCRdb retains in-frame clones only, with some absent. V, J and clone size are taken as reported in that table, and D and trimming were inferred from the DNA itself. Among about 220,000 clones listed, approximately 80% were seen once. CDR1 and CDR2 from the germline V gene are LGHDT and YNNKEL (reference sequence). V lost 1 base and J lost 4, with 8 bases in between. The CDR3 is made up of 13 amino acids.

The sample consisted of peripheral blood. This sequence was found in a man aged 30 to 39 with active or convalescent COVID-19. V and J are TRBV3-1 (or the pseudogene TRBV3-2) and TRBJ2-7; D is unresolved. CDR3 sequence (DNA): TGTGCCAGCAGCCAAGCGGCAGGTTACGAGCAGTACTTC. Encoded protein: CASSQAAGYEQYF.